These 6 T cell receptor beta chains came from one sample sequenced in a study of blood T cells in healthy people across ages. PCR was performed a second time for 7 to 11 cycles using a sample-barcoded 5' primer and a J-beta primer mix. TCRdb reprocessed the 5' RACE reads with MiXCR, giving one entry per CDR3 protein. The sample carries over 1,200,000 distinct CDR3 sequences, around 59% recorded once. The sequenced material came from blood. These receptors came from a man between 18 and 35 years old in good health.

The rearrangement links TRBV4-1 to TRBJ2-1; possibly TRBD2 for D (5 bases). Germline loops: CDR1 MGHRA, CDR2 YSYEKL. Trimming shortened V by 0 bases and J by 1 base, and 7 bases separated the two germline ends. The CDR3 runs 15 residues. The CDR3 sequence: CASSQEEESYNEQFF. The CDR3 DNA reads as TGCGCCAGCAGCCAAGAGGAGGAGTCCTACAATGAGCAGTTCTTC.

This clonotype was observed once. Relative to the germline gene, one junction end is altered; a read error may explain this. The CDR3 coding sequence is TGTGCCAGCGGTTTAGGCAGTGGAAGGGAGAACAATGAGCAGTTCTTC. Amino acids: CASGLGSGRENNEQFF. V gene TRBV27 combines with J gene TRBJ2-1; weak D call: TRBD2 (5 bases). Germline CDR1 MNHEY, CDR2 SMNVEV (reference sequence). There are 16 residues in the CDR3.

This clonotype appeared a few times. J is TRBJ1-2 and V is TRBV19; D unclear. Between the trimmed V and J ends, which lost 5 bases and 5 bases, there was a span of 12 bases. This CDR3 comprises 13 residues. The germline gives CDR1 LNHDA, CDR2 SQIVND (reference sequence). The CDR3 DNA reads as TGTGCCAGTAGTCCTCGCCTGGGGTATGGCTACACCTTC. It yields the protein CASSPRLGYGYTF.

Note on this clonotype: The junction departs from the called germline gene at one end, perhaps through a read error. The chain employs TRBV7-9 and TRBJ2-4; no clear D. Matching the DNA end better, TRBJ2-7 makes the J call doubtful. Germline loops: CDR1 SEHNR, CDR2 FQNEAQ (reference sequence). The CDR3 has 12 residues. The CDR3 DNA reads TGTGTCAGCAGCTTAAGAGGCTACGAGCAGTACTTC. This codes for CVSSLRGYEQYF.

The chain recombines TRBV20-1 with TRBJ2-7, with TRBD1 matching 9 bases. V lost 3 bases and J lost 2; bases outside the gene matches: 8. The CDR3 runs to 15 residues. CDR1 is DFQATT, CDR2 SNEGSKA, per germline (reference sequence). The CDR3 bases are TGCAGTGCTAGGCGGACAGGGGAGGGTGCCTACGAGCAGTACTTC. This encodes CSARRTGEGAYEQYF.

This clonotype has just one count. The germline gene is not matched at one end of the junction; a read error may be the cause. The chain has TRBV12-3 or TRBV12-4 and TRBJ2-1; weak D call: TRBD2 (6 bases). The length of the CDR3 is 14 residues. Here the CDR3 DNA reads TGTGCCAGCAGTTCCGGGAGACGGTACAATGAGAAGTTCTTC. Its protein product is CASSSGRRYNEKFF.